These 22 T cell receptor beta chains originate from one sample sequenced in a study of cytomegalovirus exposure and HLA in healthy donors. Primers for the PCR totalled 60 Vbeta and 13 Jbeta. Using immunoSEQ multiplex PCR, the repertoire was profiled, and TCRdb retains in-frame clones only, with some absent. The sample includes about 130,000 clones, 82% of them seen just once. Sequencing input: PBMCs. These receptors were taken from a male donor in good health and CMV-seropositive.

This chain links TRBV5-1 with TRBJ2-7; the D is unclear. This CDR3 contains 14 residues. Germline V lookup: CDR1 SGHRS, CDR2 YFSETQ. The V end lost 1 base, the J end lost 0 bases, and 8 bases lay between the germline ends. The CDR3 loop reads CASSLIASSYEQYF. The CDR3 DNA reads TGCGCCAGCAGCTTGATAGCTAGCTCCTACGAGCAGTACTTC.

This clone occurred once. The gene calls are TRBV28 and TRBJ2-1; the D gene is possibly TRBD2 (5 bases). The CDR3 sequence is 13 residues long. The germline V gene encodes CDR1 MDHEN and CDR2 SYDVKM. The germline V and J ends were trimmed by 7 bases and 7 bases, with 14 bases remaining between them. The CDR3 protein is CASTGPGMNEQFF. In DNA, the CDR3 is TGTGCCAGCACCGGCCCGGGGATGAATGAGCAGTTCTTC.

The chain recombines TRBV30 with TRBJ2-3; D is unclear. Trimming pared 0 bases from V and 3 bases from J, leaving 10 bases between. The V gene's germline CDR1 is GTSNPN and CDR2 SVGIG (reference sequence). The CDR3 contains 14 residues. The CDR3 nucleotides are TGTGCCTGGAGTGTACCCTTTGAGACAGATACGCAGTATTTT. Amino acid sequence: CAWSVPFETDTQYF. Together with reference TRBV30 and TRBJ2-3, the CDR3 gives the full variable domain: SQTIHQWPATLVQPVGSPLSLECTVEGTSNPNLYWYRQAAGRGLQLLFYSVGIGQISSEVPQNLSASRPQDRQFILSSKKLLLSDSGFYLCAWSVPFETDTQYFGPGTRLTVL.

The V gene is TRBV30, the J gene TRBJ2-1, with 11 bases lining up with TRBD2. V dropped 2 bases and J dropped 4; count of bases not matched to a gene: 10. The CDR3 has 17 residues. Per the germline V gene, CDR1 is GTSNPN and CDR2 is SVGIG (reference sequence). In DNA form, the CDR3 reads TGTGCCTGGAGTTTTAGCGGGAGGGCCGGTCCGTACAATGAGCAGTTCTTC. This translates into CAWSFSGRAGPYNEQFF.

Note on this clone: The sample has other DNA sequences that encode this CDR3 too. The chain links TRBV5-1 to TRBJ2-3; TRBD1 is a possible D gene (6 bases). This CDR3 comprises 15 residues. From germline, CDR1 is SGHRS and CDR2 YFSETQ. Trimming shortened V by 0 bases and J by 0 bases, and 8 bases separated the two germline ends. Here the CDR3 reads CASSLVGQSTDTQYF. CDR3 nucleotides: TGCGCCAGCAGCTTGGTAGGACAGAGCACAGATACGCAGTATTTT.

Details on this clone: One end of the junction does not line up with germline, which may come from a read error. The chain employs TRBV7-9 and TRBJ2-5; 9 bases match TRBD2. The V gene's germline CDR1 is SEHNR and CDR2 FQNEAQ (reference sequence). The CDR3 totals 16 residues. CDR3 sequence: CSSSLGLASKQETQYF. CDR3 coding DNA: TGTTCCAGCAGCTTGGGACTAGCTTCGAAACAAGAGACCCAGTACTTC.

This chain uses TRBV10-3 with TRBJ2-7, with 10 bases fitting TRBD2. From germline, CDR1 is ENHRY and CDR2 SYGVKD. J was trimmed by 6 bases and V by 7 bases; bases with no gene match: 6. The CDR3 extends over 13 amino acids. CDR3: CAIKREGAGEQYF. The CDR3 region has the DNA TGTGCCATCAAGCGGGAGGGGGCGGGCGAGCAGTACTTC.

The chain carries TRBV6-5 and TRBJ1-1, with D tentatively TRBD1 (5 bases). Germline V gene data show CDR1 as MNHEY and CDR2 as SVGAGI. This CDR3 region has 16 residues. V was cut by 2 bases and J by 4 bases, with 17 bases left in between. The DNA of the CDR3 is TGTGCCAGCAGTTACCTCGGGGGGGGTCGGAGCACTGAAGCTTTCTTT. Residues: CASSYLGGGRSTEAFF.

A single count supports this clone. This chain connects TRBV5-4 to TRBJ2-1; the match to TRBD2 covers 13 bases. Germline V gene data show CDR1 as SGHNT and CDR2 as YYREEE (reference sequence). The CDR3 is 14 amino acids. V gave up 4 bases and J gave up 15 bases; unmatched junction bases: 10. CDR3 DNA sequence: TGTGCCAGCAGCCTCTCTCAGACTAGCGGGAGGTTGTTCTTC. Protein sequence: CASSLSQTSGRLFF.

The chain employs TRBV5-1 and TRBJ2-3; D unresolved. Trimming pared 0 bases from V and 1 base from J, leaving 9 bases between. CDR3 length equals 15 residues. Per germline, CDR1 SGHRS and CDR2 YFSETQ. CDR3 DNA: TGCGCCAGCAGCTTGGCCTCGAAGCGCACAGATACGCAGTATTTT. This gives the protein CASSLASKRTDTQYF.

The table lists this clone with a few counts. V usage is TRBV28 and J usage is TRBJ1-5; a possible D gene is TRBD1 (5 bases). The germline gives CDR1 MDHEN, CDR2 SYDVKM. Deletions cut 3 bases from V and 1 base from J, with 13 bases between. This CDR3 is 16 amino acids long. In DNA, the CDR3 is TGTGCCAGCAGTTTCCCGCAGGGTTACAGCAATCAGCCCCAGCATTTT. It encodes CASSFPQGYSNQPQHF.

This clone has a single count. CDR3 nucleotides: TGCAGCGCCCGCAGGGGTATAGGCACAGATACGCAGTATTTT. The encoded protein is CSARRGIGTDTQYF. J is TRBJ2-3 and V is TRBV29-1; possibly TRBD1 for D (6 bases). Germline V gene sequence: CDR1 SQVTM, CDR2 ANQGSEA. Trimming pared 7 bases from V and 1 base from J, leaving 15 bases between. The CDR3 loop spans 14 amino acids.

V gene TRBV11-2 combines with J gene TRBJ2-1; D may be TRBD2 (5 bases). Germline lookup yields CDR1 SGHAT and CDR2 FQNNGV. Trimming removed 5 bases at V and 4 bases at J, with 15 bases between. This CDR3 region has 15 residues. The CDR3 sequence: CASSGGAVDYNEQFF. The CDR3 DNA is TGTGCCAGCAGCGGAGGTGCTGTTGATTACAATGAGCAGTTCTTC. The full variable domain, completed using reference TRBV11-2 and TRBJ2-1, is EAGVAQSPRYKIIEKRQSVAFWCNPISGHATLYWYQQILGQGPKLLIQFQNNGVVDDSQLPKDRFSAERLKGVDSTLKIQPAKLEDSAVYLCASSGGAVDYNEQFFGPGTRLTVL.

The V and J genes are TRBV27 and TRBJ2-2, with D possibly being TRBD2 (6 bases). CDR3 length: 15 amino acids. Germline V gives CDR1 MNHEY, CDR2 SMNVEV (reference sequence). V gave up 3 bases and J gave up 2 bases, with 10 bases separating them. The CDR3 protein is CASSFASVNTGELFF. CDR3 DNA: TGTGCCAGCAGTTTCGCTAGCGTCAACACCGGGGAGCTGTTTTTT.

The V and J genes are TRBV9 and TRBJ1-1; tentatively, D is TRBD1 (6 bases). The CDR3 contains 13 residues. Trimming removed 3 bases from V and 11 bases from J, with 17 bases in between. Germline V lookup: CDR1 SGDLS, CDR2 YYNGEE. The CDR3 loop reads CASSAGTYEAAFF. The CDR3 nucleotides are TGTGCCAGCAGCGCCGGGACATACGAGGCGGCTTTCTTT.

The V and J genes are TRBV6-1 and TRBJ1-6; D remains unclear. The CDR3 runs 12 residues. V was trimmed by 10 bases and J by 10 bases, leaving 14 bases between them. Germline CDR1 and CDR2: MNHNS and SASEGT. The CDR3 here is CAIFGLESPLHF. DNA for the CDR3: TGTGCCATCTTCGGACTCGAATCACCCCTCCACTTT.

The chain is built from TRBV10-2 and TRBJ1-2, with a possible D match to TRBD1 (5 bases). There are 15 residues in the CDR3. The germline V gene has CDR1 WSHSY and CDR2 SAAADI. With 3 bases removed from V and 5 bases from J, the gap between germline ends came to 16 bases. CDR3: CASSDWARGGYGYTF. The CDR3 bases are TGCGCCAGCAGTGACTGGGCCCGGGGGGGTTATGGCTACACCTTC.

The chain uses TRBV10-3 and TRBJ1-1; D is undetermined. The CDR3 is made up of 14 amino acids. CDR1 ENHRY and CDR2 SYGVKD come from the germline V gene. V lost 9 bases, J lost 1 base, and 15 bases lay in between. CDR3 residues: CAIRLSQANTEAFF. CDR3 sequence (DNA): TGTGCCATACGCCTCTCGCAGGCGAACACTGAAGCTTTCTTT.

The chain recombines TRBV27 with TRBJ2-5, with D hard to call. From germline, CDR1 is MNHEY and CDR2 SMNVEV (reference sequence). V dropped 2 bases and J dropped 3 bases, with 19 bases sitting between them. The CDR3 totals 17 residues. CDR3: CASSLGPGQNFKETQYF. CDR3 coding DNA: TGTGCCAGCAGTTTAGGTCCGGGTCAAAACTTTAAAGAGACCCAGTACTTC.

This clone has just one count. CDR3 DNA: TGTGCCAGCAGCCCCCAGGCGGGGGGCTCAGGAAACATTCAGTACTTC. Protein product: CASSPQAGGSGNIQYF. The rearrangement uses TRBV7-2 and TRBJ2-4, with 8 bases aligning to TRBD2. V was pared by 5 bases and J by 6 bases, with 12 bases of the junction left unmatched. Germline V CDR1 and CDR2: SGHTA, FQGNSA. The CDR3 is made up of 16 amino acids.

This clone was detected only once. The chain links TRBV9 to TRBJ2-1; 10 bases line up with TRBD2. J gave up 8 bases and V 4 bases, and 9 bases lay outside the gene matches. Germline V CDR1 and CDR2: SGDLS, YYNGEE. The CDR3 extends over 15 amino acids. The CDR3 DNA reads TGTGCCAGCAGCCCGAATGCCGGGACTAGCGATGAGCAGTTCTTC. Its translation: CASSPNAGTSDEQFF.

The V call is TRBV7-9, the J call TRBJ2-1; 9 nucleotides line up with TRBD2. CDR3 length equals 18 residues. The ends lost 1 base at V and 0 bases at J; junction bases unmatched: 7. Germline CDR1 is SEHNR and CDR2 is FQNEAQ (reference sequence). In DNA, the CDR3 is TGTGCCAGCAGCTTAGGTCTTGCGGGAGGGCCCTCCTACAATGAGCAGTTCTTC. It yields the protein CASSLGLAGGPSYNEQFF.